This T cell receptor beta chain was sequenced in a study of blood T cell repertoires in COVID-19. Participants were aged about 18 to 100 years, lived in 25 or so US areas, and enrolled virtually. Assignment of participants to cohorts was predicated upon participant-reported clinical history. Germline V gives CDR1 SGHAT, CDR2 FQNNGV. The V gene end was trimmed by 5 bases and the J gene end by 5 bases; junction bases not matched to a gene: 3. CDR3 length equals 13 residues. Original handling: Amplification of reference gene primers provided the estimated nucleated cell counts. Here immunoSEQ multiplex PCR was the method, and the copy in TCRdb shows in-frame clones only, minus some. The V and J calls and clone size were taken over from that table, and D and trimming were inferred from the DNA. The repertoire includes around 200,000 clones, roughly nine tenths of them detected once, and about 3.1% sits in the top ten.

This TCR was recovered from a woman aged 45-60 years in a cohort exposed to, infected with or recovered from COVID-19 (not recorded which). The sequenced sample consisted of PBMCs or T cells enriched from blood (not recorded which). The chain carries TRBV11-2 and TRBJ1-2; TRBD1 aligns across 9 bases. This chain's CDR3 is CASSRGQGYGYTF. The CDR3 coding sequence is TGTGCCAGCAGCCGGGGACAGGGATATGGCTACACCTTC.